This is a list of T cell receptor beta chains from one sample in a study of early T cells in non-severe SARS-CoV-2 infection. MiXCR, applied by TCRdb to the 5' RACE reads, yields one record per CDR3 protein. The sample comprises tens of thousands of distinct CDR3 sequences, about 3.7% of which are singletons, and roughly 5.7% rests with the top ten. Sample: whole blood. The receptors stem from an adult who was a healthcare worker with PCR-confirmed SARS-CoV-2 infection or an uninfected control (not recorded which). Both conserved end residues are trimmed from each CDR3. Not every row has a clone size; where given, it reads once, few, many or a size class.

ASSVQQGARTQY TRBV18 12 many
ASSLGLAGQETQY TRBV14 13 many
ASSQDRGPSEQY TRBV4-1 12 many
ASSQDTSRVYGYT TRBV4-3 13 medium-sized
SVTRLQDGYT TRBV29-1 10 medium-sized
SGYPSDLYNEQF TRBV29-1 12 medium-sized
ASSLSSEAF TRBV11-2 9 many
ASSQELKRLANTKNIQY TRBV4-2 17 many
ASSTSRDNYNEQF TRBV11-3 13 many
ASSPRVGTIY TRBV5-1 10 .
ASSWTETYEQY TRBV5-1 11 many
ASTMDRMNTEAF TRBV7-9 12 many
ASSERGAGEKLF TRBV25-1 12 many
ASSLEPGQGSEQY TRBV5-1 13 many
SARDARVAGIKMGEQF TRBV20-1 16 many
ASSGLAGVIMSNEQF TRBV11-2 15 .
ASSLGGTSTYEQY TRBV7-2 13 .
ASRRRLQGAQETQY TRBV7-8 14 many
ASSQQAAKPA TRBV3-1 10 many
ASSIARGRNQPQH TRBV19 13 many
ASSLGDRAPVLT TRBV5-1 12 many
ASSPLQGLSYEQY TRBV18 13 many
AAATSPFGTDTQY TRBV4-1 13 many
SASQGGNEQF TRBV20-1 10 many
ASSLVRETQY TRBV7-9 10 many
SARGQGAFEYGYT TRBV20-1 13 many
ASSSRTGEDYEQY TRBV6-2/TRBV6-3 13 many
VSRDGPNTEAF TRBV12-3/TRBV12-4 11 .
SAIPGLAGYNEQF TRBV20-1 13 many
ASSPAHEQY TRBV12-3/TRBV12-4 9 .
ASSSRAGTGELF TRBV7-3 12 many
SARDSRGPSVLPNYGYT TRBV20-1 17 .
ASSVSDRIQNIQY TRBV9 13 many
ASSYPGTGETYGEKLF TRBV6-6 16 medium-sized
ASSGHSNTQY TRBV9 10 many
ASSPRGDYGYT TRBV18 11 many
ASSHRTRGTEAF TRBV13 12 many
ASSPGLAGVHEQF TRBV12-3/TRBV12-4 13 many
SVGREVDTGELF TRBV29-1 12 many
ASSPQPETQY TRBV7-6 10 many
ASSLGTNTQY TRBV5-1 10 .
ASSLYWGQETQY TRBV27 12 many
ASSAHYYSREGNNEQF TRBV11-2 16 many
ASSFTGSSYEQY TRBV7-9 12 many
ASSILASGNTIY TRBV19 12 many
ASSLTGVHEQY TRBV12-3/TRBV12-4 11 many
ASRAGTEQRELF TRBV6-1 12 many